This entry lists 9 T cell receptor beta chains sequenced from one sample in a study of Ad26.COV2.S vaccination and SARS-CoV-2 variants. Treatment given: some 19 received Ad26.COV2.S at low or high dose, single or two shots; 5 received placebo; per-sample allocation not given. Specimen acquisition occurred on day 63 following the initial vaccine or placebo injection. The protocol was immunoSEQ multiplex PCR, while the TCRdb copy is restricted to in-frame clones and leaves out a portion. Here the sample spans about 390,000 clones, about 90% being singletons. This specimen consisted of peripheral blood, obtained in a trial of Ad26.COV2.S vaccine versus placebo. The source of these receptors is a person between 18 and 65 years old who received the Ad26.COV2.S COVID-19 vaccine or a placebo.

Notes on this clone: Additional DNA sequences in this sample encode the identical CDR3. The chain has TRBV4-3 and TRBJ1-5; D remains unclear. The CDR3 totals 14 residues. Germline V gene lookup returns CDR1 LGHNA and CDR2 YSLEER. V lost 1 base to trimming and J lost 0 bases, with 4 bases between them. Here the CDR3 DNA reads TGCGCCAGCAGCCAAGGCCGTAGCAATCAGCCCCAGCATTTT. This sequence encodes CASSQGRSNQPQHF.

The J gene is TRBJ2-7, the V gene TRBV7-8, with D unresolved. The germline V gene encodes CDR1 SGHVS and CDR2 FQNEAQ. The CDR3 totals 11 residues. V lost 1 base to trimming and J lost 6 bases, with 4 bases between them. This chain's CDR3 is CASSLDREQYF. The CDR3 DNA reads TGTGCCAGCAGCTTAGATCGCGAGCAGTACTTC.

This clone was counted a single time. The gene calls are TRBV19 and TRBJ2-7; D could derive from TRBD1 or TRBD2 (6 bases each). This CDR3 comprises 17 residues. Germline V gene data show CDR1 as LNHDA and CDR2 as SQIVND (reference sequence). The V end was cut by 5 bases, the J end by 0 bases, with 20 bases between. CDR3 in amino acids: CASSPTPGAGSSYEQYF. CDR3 DNA sequence: TGTGCCAGTAGTCCGACCCCGGGGGCGGGGAGCTCCTACGAGCAGTACTTC.

This clone came up a few times. The chain joins TRBV6-5 to TRBJ2-5; D possibly uses TRBD1 or TRBD2 (5 bases each). The CDR3 extends over 13 amino acids. Trimming took 6 bases from V and 5 from J, leaving 13 bases between them. The germline V gene has CDR1 MNHEY and CDR2 SVGAGI. CDR3 in DNA: TGTGCCAGCAGACAGAGGGGCGTTGAGACCCAGTACTTC. This sequence encodes CASRQRGVETQYF.

The rearrangement uses TRBV28 and TRBJ2-1; TRBD1 aligns across 8 bases. V dropped 4 bases and J dropped 3; count of bases not matched to a gene: 11. The CDR3 consists of 17 residues. Germline V gene sequence: CDR1 MDHEN, CDR2 SYDVKM. The CDR3 sequence: CASSSITGTGDYNEQFF. The CDR3 DNA sequence: TGTGCCAGCAGTTCCATCACCGGGACAGGCGACTACAATGAGCAGTTCTTC.

The rearrangement uses TRBV14 and TRBJ2-7; 7 nucleotides agree with TRBD1. CDR1 and CDR2 (germline): SGHDN, FVKESK. The CDR3 spans 16 residues. The J segment lost 0 bases and the V segment lost 4 bases, leaving 9 bases of the junction unmatched. For the CDR3, the DNA is TGTGCCAGCAGCCCGGGGCTAGGACAGGCCTCCTACGAGCAGTACTTC. Protein: CASSPGLGQASYEQYF.

In this sample, this clone turned up once. V gene TRBV7-6 combines with J gene TRBJ2-3; unclear D gene. The ends were cut back, 2 bases at V and 0 bases at J, with 9 bases in the middle. The CDR3 loop spans 15 amino acids. The germline V gene has CDR1 SGHVS and CDR2 FNYEAQ. Written as DNA, the CDR3 is TGTGCCAGCAGCTTACAGGCCACTAGCACAGATACGCAGTATTTT. The encoded protein is CASSLQATSTDTQYF.

V and J are TRBV5-6 and TRBJ2-3; D is possibly TRBD1 (5 bases). V was shortened by 1 base and J by 6 bases, with 12 bases between the two germline ends. The CDR3 totals 14 residues. Germline V gene sequence: CDR1 SGHDT, CDR2 YYEEEE. The CDR3 DNA follows: TGTGCCAGCAGCTTGATCAGGGTCGGTGATACGCAGTATTTT. Encoded protein: CASSLIRVGDTQYF.

The rearrangement uses TRBV28 and TRBJ1-5; D is unresolved. Trimming took off 6 bases at V and 4 bases at J, with 7 bases between the two ends. CDR3 length equals 12 residues. Germline CDR1 and CDR2: MDHEN and SYDVKM. The CDR3 spells CASSLKNQPQHF. In DNA form, the CDR3 reads TGTGCCAGCAGCCTAAAAAATCAGCCCCAGCATTTT.